The T cell receptor beta chain under discussion was sequenced for a study of blood T cell repertoires in COVID-19. Study-level information: PBMCs, B-cell-depleted T cells, or T cells provided the cDNA or gDNA that made up the material.

Original handling: From reference gene primer amplification, estimates of nucleated cell counts were derived. Profiling relied on immunoSEQ multiplex PCR, and the TCRdb table lists in-frame clones only, not all of them. V, J and clone size were drawn from that table, and D and trimming were deduced from the DNA. The sample shows around 180,000 clones, approximately 82% of them seen only once. From germline, CDR1 is SGDLS and CDR2 YYNGEE. V was pared by 4 bases and J by 4 bases, with 5 bases of the junction left unmatched. The CDR3 is 14 amino acids. The clonotype originates from a woman aged 80 or over with active or convalescent COVID-19. Sequencing was performed on peripheral blood. V and J are TRBV9 and TRBJ2-3; 8 nucleotides line up with TRBD2. CDR3 nucleotides: TGTGCCAGCAGCATCAGCGGGAGCCCAGATACGCAGTATTTT. Translated, it gives CASSISGSPDTQYF.